This entry lists 27 T cell receptor beta chains sequenced from one sample in a study of blood T cells in healthy people across ages (dated by TCRdb to about 2015). The protocol used for the library was 5' RACE. Sequencing was carried out with an Illumina HiSeq 2500. A second 7 to 11 cycle PCR used a sample-barcoded 5' primer and a J-beta primer mix. TCRdb reran the public reads through fastp at Q25 and MiXCR, keeping productive beta chains. Entries are consolidated by CDR3 protein sequence, retaining the most common genes and DNA. For this sample the table gives 1.5 million to 2 million distinct CDR3 sequences, of which 25% to 30% were detected only once. Over 7% of the sample comes from the top ten. The sample was blood. All receptors come from a woman in her 30s in good health.

This clonotype was detected a few times. This chain joins TRBV3-1 and TRBJ2-7; TRBD1 might be the D (5 bases). Trimming removed 0 bases from V and 3 bases from J, with 15 bases in between. Germline lookup yields CDR1 LGHDT and CDR2 YNNKEL (reference sequence). The CDR3 is 16 amino acids. The CDR3 loop is CASSQEPVDTNYEQYF. The CDR3 bases are TGTGCCAGCAGCCAAGAGCCGGTGGACACCAACTACGAGCAGTACTTC.

The chain combines TRBV5-1 with TRBJ2-5, with D hard to call. The V end lost 3 bases, the J end lost 3 bases, and 12 bases lay between the germline ends. CDR1 SGHRS and CDR2 YFSETQ come from the germline V gene. This CDR3 has 14 amino acids. For the CDR3, the DNA is TGCGCCAGCAGCTCGGCCTTGGTGGAAGAGACCCAGTACTTC. Its translation is CASSSALVEETQYF.

V and J are TRBV7-9 and TRBJ1-4; 8 nucleotides line up with TRBD1. Trimming removed 5 bases from V and 1 base from J; junction bases left unmatched: 6. This CDR3 has 16 amino acids. CDR1 SEHNR and CDR2 FQNEAQ come from the germline V gene (reference sequence). DNA of the CDR3: TGTGCCAGCAGCGACCGAACAGGGGGAACTAATGAAAAACTGTTTTTT. Residues: CASSDRTGGTNEKLFF.

This clonotype was recorded many times. V gene TRBV29-1 combines with J gene TRBJ1-2; D possibly corresponds to TRBD1 (5 bases). Germline V gene data show CDR1 as SQVTM and CDR2 as ANQGSEA. This CDR3 is 12 amino acids long. V lost 7 bases and J 3 bases, leaving 12 bases between the germline ends. DNA of the CDR3: TGCAGCGCCGTCAGGGCTGACTATGGCTACACCTTC. Amino acids: CSAVRADYGYTF.

This clonotype has only a few counts. This sequence joins TRBV2 and TRBJ2-5; TRBD2 matches at 7 bases. Germline CDR1 is SNHLY and CDR2 is FYNNEI. The V gene end was trimmed by 6 bases and the J gene end by 1 base; junction bases not matched to a gene: 8. The CDR3 is 15 amino acids. For the CDR3, the DNA is TGTGCCAGCAGCGGTAGCGGGCCCCCCCAAGAGACCCAGTACTTC. Translation: CASSGSGPPQETQYF.

This clonotype was observed a few times. The chain employs TRBV12-3 or TRBV12-4 and TRBJ2-1, with D uncertain. This CDR3 spans 11 amino acids. V was clipped by 3 bases and J by 13 bases, with 10 bases between them. This chain's CDR3 is CASSFGETQFF. The CDR3 DNA is TGTGCCAGCAGTTTCGGAGAGACCCAGTTCTTC.

This clonotype was observed a few times. Germline and junction disagree at one end, which may indicate a read error. The V call is TRBV7-2, the J call TRBJ1-2; 8 positions match TRBD1. This CDR3 is built from 14 residues. Germline V gene data show CDR1 as SGHTA and CDR2 as FQGNSA. The CDR3 is CASRPTGGGYAYTF. CDR3 sequence (DNA): TGTGCCAGCAGACCCACAGGGGGGGGCTATGCCTACACCTTC.

This rearrangement joins TRBV2 to TRBJ2-3; unclear D gene. Trimming took off 6 bases at V and 3 bases at J, with 13 bases between the two ends. The CDR3 has 14 residues. Looked up from germline, CDR1 is SNHLY and CDR2 is FYNNEI. The CDR3 protein is CASRNPGETDTQYF. The CDR3 nucleotides read TGTGCCAGCAGGAATCCGGGTGAGACAGATACGCAGTATTTT. The variable domain in full, completed from reference TRBV2 and TRBJ2-3, reads EPEVTQTPSHQVTQMGQEVILRCVPISNHLYFYWYRQILGQKVEFLVSFYNNEISEKSEIFDDQFSVERPDGSNFTLKIRSTKLEDSAMYFCASRNPGETDTQYFGPGTRLTVL.

This clonotype was seen more than once but under ten times. The chain links TRBV4-2 to TRBJ2-3, with D possibly TRBD2 on 6 matching bases. CDR1 and CDR2 (germline): LGHNA, YNFKEQ. V was pared by 3 bases and J by 3 bases, with 19 bases between. This CDR3 contains 17 residues. CDR3: CASSHYPGDVVTDTQYF. CDR3 in DNA: TGTGCCAGCAGCCATTACCCGGGGGACGTGGTAACAGATACGCAGTATTTT.

Here the CDR3 reads CASSHRTGVWTEAFF. DNA for the CDR3: TGTGCCAGCAGTCACCGGACAGGGGTATGGACTGAAGCTTTCTTT. The chain combines TRBV6-5 with TRBJ1-1, with TRBD1 matching 9 bases. Germline CDR1 is MNHEY and CDR2 is SVGAGI. V shed 5 bases and J 5 bases; nucleotides not matched to a gene: 9. CDR3 size: 15 residues.

The genes are TRBV6-1 and TRBJ2-7; 7 bases match TRBD2. The CDR3 runs to 16 residues. With 0 bases clipped from V and 7 bases from J, the junction kept 12 bases outside the gene matches. Germline loops: CDR1 MNHNS, CDR2 SASEGT. The CDR3 nucleotides read TGTGCCAGCAGTGAAGCCTCCGGGACTATCTACAATGAGCAGTACTTC. It yields the protein CASSEASGTIYNEQYF.

The genes are TRBV4-1 and TRBJ2-2; a weak D match, TRBD2 (5 bases). Germline V lookup: CDR1 MGHRA, CDR2 YSYEKL. The CDR3 extends over 14 amino acids. Trimming removed 5 bases from V and 6 bases from J, with 13 bases in between. The chain's CDR3 is CASSVPGSAGELFF. CDR3 coding DNA: TGCGCCAGCAGCGTCCCGGGATCGGCCGGGGAGCTGTTTTTT.

This clonotype occurred a few times. The CDR3 sequence: CASSGTAEQYF. The CDR3, as DNA: TGTGCCAGCAGTGGGACAGCCGAGCAGTACTTC. V is TRBV12-3 or TRBV12-4 and J is TRBJ2-7, with 7 bases aligning to TRBD1. V lost 5 bases to trimming and J lost 6 bases; unmatched junction nucleotides: 1. There are 11 residues in the CDR3.

This clonotype was counted only a few times. The chain carries TRBV6-5 and TRBJ1-5, with D tentatively TRBD1 (6 bases). Germline V gene data show CDR1 as MNHEY and CDR2 as SVGAGI. V gave up 6 bases and J gave up 7 bases, with 13 bases separating them. The CDR3 is 13 residues long. CDR3 protein: CASRRGAEQPQHF. The DNA of the CDR3 is TGTGCCAGCAGGAGGGGGGCGGAGCAGCCCCAGCATTTT.

The genes are TRBV12-3 or TRBV12-4 and TRBJ2-7, with D maybe TRBD2 (6 bases). This CDR3 has 12 residues. V was shortened by 6 bases and J by 12 bases, with 18 bases between the two germline ends. CDR3: CASSPGRETPYF. CDR3 nucleotides: TGTGCCAGCAGCCCCGGGAGAGAGACCCCGTACTTC.

This clonotype was seen only once. This may arise from a read error, as a much more abundant clone is one base away. The gene calls are TRBV10-1 and TRBJ2-5; TRBD1 aligns across 7 bases. V dropped 4 bases and J dropped 11; count of bases not matched to a gene: 13. CDR1 WNHNN and CDR2 SYGVQD come from the germline V gene (reference sequence). The length of the CDR3 is 14 residues. The CDR3 is CASSAGTVGNEQYF. As DNA, the CDR3 is TGCGCCAGCAGTGCCGGGACAGTAGGCAATGAGCAGTACTTC.

This clonotype has just a few counts. V and J are TRBV12-3 or TRBV12-4 and TRBJ1-2, with no clear D. This CDR3 spans 13 amino acids. Between the trimmed V and J ends, which lost 8 bases and 0 bases, there was a span of 10 bases. The CDR3 sequence: CASSWGANYGYTF. In DNA, the CDR3 is TGTGCCAGCTCCTGGGGAGCTAACTATGGCTACACCTTC.

The CDR3 is CASSLEGSQNIQYF. CDR3 sequence (DNA): TGTGCCAGCAGCTTAGAAGGGAGTCAAAACATTCAGTACTTC. The chain has TRBV7-2 and TRBJ2-4, with D possibly TRBD2 on 5 matching bases. CDR3 length: 14 amino acids. In germline, CDR1 is SGHTA, CDR2 FQGNSA. Trimming took off 1 base at V and 5 bases at J, with 9 bases between the two ends. Using reference TRBV7-2 and TRBJ2-4 for the parts outside the CDR3, the full variable domain is GAGVSQSPSNKVTEKGKDVELRCDPISGHTALYWYRQSLGQGLEFLIYFQGNSAPDKSGLPSDRFSAERTGGSVSTLTIQRTQQEDSAVYLCASSLEGSQNIQYFGAGTRLSVL.

The V call is TRBV10-3, the J call TRBJ1-5; D possibly corresponds to TRBD1 (5 bases). This CDR3 comprises 15 residues. Trimming left V 8 bases short and J 8 bases short, with 22 bases between. CDR1 is ENHRY and CDR2 is SYGVKD in the germline V gene. CDR3 amino acids: CAIGGAGQGGEPQHF. The CDR3 nucleotides read TGTGCCATCGGTGGAGCGGGGCAGGGTGGAGAGCCCCAGCATTTT.

As for this clonotype: A junction end diverges from the germline sequence, so it may reflect a read error. The rearrangement uses TRBV5-1 and TRBJ2-1; no reliable D call. This CDR3 region has 17 residues. Germline V gene data show CDR1 as SGHRS and CDR2 as YFSETQ. The CDR3, as DNA: TGCGCCAGCAGACCCGACTCGGATCTTAGCTCCTACAATGGGCAGTTCTTC. Translation gives CASRPDSDLSSYNGQFF. The variable domain in full, completed from reference TRBV5-1 and TRBJ2-1, reads KAGVTQTPRYLIKTRGQQVTLSCSPISGHRSVSWYQQTPGQGLQFLFEYFSETQRNKGNFPGRFSGRQFSNSRSEMNVSTLELGDSALYLCASRPDSDLSSYNGQFFGPGTRLTVL.

This chain links TRBV24-1 with TRBJ2-1; 7 bases map to TRBD1. The germline V gene has CDR1 KGHDR and CDR2 SFDVKD. V lost 3 bases to trimming and J lost 12 bases; unmatched junction nucleotides: 7. The CDR3 is 13 residues long. In nucleotides, the CDR3 is TGTGCCACCAGTGATCCAAGGGGGCAGGGGCAGTTCTTC. Translating it yields CATSDPRGQGQFF.

For this clonotype: A much larger clone lies one base from this, so it may be a read error. CDR3 sequence: CASSQDQRREQYF. DNA of the CDR3: TGTGCCAGCTCACAGGACCAGCGACGCGAGCAGTACTTC. The chain links TRBV18 to TRBJ2-5, with no clear D. The DNA matches TRBJ2-7 better at its end, which makes the J call doubtful. This CDR3 is 13 amino acids long. CDR1 is KGHSH, CDR2 LQKENI, per germline.

This chain links TRBV18 with TRBJ2-6, with D uncertain. The ends were cut back, 1 base at V and 2 bases at J, with 12 bases in the middle. Germline CDR1 is KGHSH and CDR2 is LQKENI. This CDR3 spans 17 amino acids. The CDR3 loop reads CASSPLELGPGANVLTF. The CDR3 DNA is TGTGCCAGCTCACCACTCGAATTAGGGCCTGGGGCCAACGTCCTGACTTTC.

This clonotype has a handful of counts. The chain is built from TRBV14 and TRBJ2-7; D assignment may be TRBD1 or TRBD2 (5 bases each). Germline-derived CDR1 and CDR2 are SGHDN and FVKESK. Trimming removed 0 bases at V and 1 base at J, with 10 bases between. The CDR3 runs 15 residues. CDR3 protein: CASSQDGAGSYEQYF. The CDR3 DNA reads as TGTGCCAGCAGCCAAGATGGGGCGGGTTCCTACGAGCAGTACTTC. Supplemented by reference TRBV14 and TRBJ2-7, the full variable domain reads EAGVTQFPSHSVIEKGQTVTLRCDPISGHDNLYWYRRVMGKEIKFLLHFVKESKQDESGMPNNRFLAERTGGTYSTLKVQPAELEDSGVYFCASSQDGAGSYEQYFGPGTRLTVT.

The rearrangement uses TRBV12-3 or TRBV12-4 and TRBJ1-5; 7 nucleotides line up with TRBD1. There are 15 residues in the CDR3. Unmatched junction bases numbered 9, after V lost 6 bases and J lost 4 bases. The CDR3 sequence is CASRNFDRANQPQHF. CDR3 DNA: TGTGCCAGCAGAAACTTCGACAGGGCTAATCAGCCCCAGCATTTT.

Note on this clonotype: One junction end disagrees with the germline gene, perhaps due to a read error. This chain uses TRBV5-1 with TRBJ1-1; D is possibly TRBD1 (5 bases). In germline, CDR1 is SGHRS, CDR2 YFSETQ. The CDR3 consists of 15 residues. DNA for the CDR3: TGCGCCAGCAGTTTGGGGACTCGTATGAACACTGAAGCTTTCTTT. It translates to CASSLGTRMNTEAFF.

The chain employs TRBV11-1 and TRBJ2-7, with TRBD2 matching 7 bases. Trimming removed 5 bases from V and 2 bases from J; junction bases left unmatched: 9. This CDR3 comprises 15 residues. Per germline, CDR1 SGHAT and CDR2 FQDESV (reference sequence). The CDR3 is CASSVLADGAYEQYF. In nucleotides, the CDR3 is TGTGCCAGCAGCGTCCTAGCGGACGGAGCCTACGAGCAGTACTTC.